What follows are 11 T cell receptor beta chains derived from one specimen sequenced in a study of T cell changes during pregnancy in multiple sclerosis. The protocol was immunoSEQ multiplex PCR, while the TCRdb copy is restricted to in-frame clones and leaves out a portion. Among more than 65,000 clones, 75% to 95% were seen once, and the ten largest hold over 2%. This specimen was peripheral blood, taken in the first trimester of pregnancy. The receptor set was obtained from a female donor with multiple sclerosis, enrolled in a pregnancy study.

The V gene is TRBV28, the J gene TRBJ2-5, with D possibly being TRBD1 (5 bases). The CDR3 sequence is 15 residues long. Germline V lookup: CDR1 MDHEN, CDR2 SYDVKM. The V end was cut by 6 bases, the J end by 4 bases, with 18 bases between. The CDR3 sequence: CASSSPGQGGETQYF. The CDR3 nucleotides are TGTGCCAGCAGCTCCCCAGGGCAGGGTGGAGAGACCCAGTACTTC.

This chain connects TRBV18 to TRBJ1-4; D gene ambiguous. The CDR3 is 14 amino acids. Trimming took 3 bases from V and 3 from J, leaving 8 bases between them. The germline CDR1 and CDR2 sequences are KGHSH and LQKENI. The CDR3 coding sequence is TGTGCCAGCTCACCTGTCGGGTCTAATGAAAAACTGTTTTTT. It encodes CASSPVGSNEKLFF.

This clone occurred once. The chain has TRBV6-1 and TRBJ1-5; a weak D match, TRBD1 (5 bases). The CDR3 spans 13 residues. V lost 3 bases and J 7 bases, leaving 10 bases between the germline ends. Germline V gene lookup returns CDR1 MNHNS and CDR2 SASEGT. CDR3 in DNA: TGTGCCAGCAGTGACGGGGGGGTCCAGCCCCAGCATTTT. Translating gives CASSDGGVQPQHF.

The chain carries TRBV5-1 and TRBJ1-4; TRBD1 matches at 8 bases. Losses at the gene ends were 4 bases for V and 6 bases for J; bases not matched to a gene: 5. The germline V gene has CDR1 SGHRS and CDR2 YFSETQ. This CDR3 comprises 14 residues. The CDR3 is CASSAGQGYEKLFF. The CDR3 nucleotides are TGCGCCAGCAGCGCCGGACAGGGCTATGAAAAACTGTTTTTT.

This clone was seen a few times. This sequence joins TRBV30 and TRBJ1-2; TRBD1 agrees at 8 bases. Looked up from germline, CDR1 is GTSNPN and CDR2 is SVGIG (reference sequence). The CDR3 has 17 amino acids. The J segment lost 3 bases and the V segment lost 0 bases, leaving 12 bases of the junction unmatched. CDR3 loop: CAWSVRARQGAYYGYTF. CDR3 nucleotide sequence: TGTGCCTGGAGTGTACGAGCGAGGCAGGGGGCATACTATGGCTACACCTTC.

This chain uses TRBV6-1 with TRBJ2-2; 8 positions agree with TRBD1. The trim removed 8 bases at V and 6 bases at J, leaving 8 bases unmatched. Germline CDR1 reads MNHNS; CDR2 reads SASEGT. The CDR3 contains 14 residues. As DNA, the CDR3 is TGTGCCAGCCGACAGGGGCGGGGAGCCGGGGAGCTGTTTTTT. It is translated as CASRQGRGAGELFF.

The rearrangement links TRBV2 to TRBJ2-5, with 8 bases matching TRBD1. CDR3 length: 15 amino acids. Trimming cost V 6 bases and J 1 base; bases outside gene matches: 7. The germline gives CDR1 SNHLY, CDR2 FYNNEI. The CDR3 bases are TGTGCCAGCAGCCAAAGACAGGGGCCCCAAGAGACCCAGTACTTC. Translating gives CASSQRQGPQETQYF.

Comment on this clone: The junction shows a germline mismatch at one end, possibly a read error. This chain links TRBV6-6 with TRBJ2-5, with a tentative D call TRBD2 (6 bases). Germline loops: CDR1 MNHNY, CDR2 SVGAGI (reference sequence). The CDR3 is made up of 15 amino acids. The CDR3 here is CAGRDRGSPQETQYF. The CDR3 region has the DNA TGTGCCGGCAGGGACCGGGGGAGCCCCCAAGAGACCCAGTACTTC.

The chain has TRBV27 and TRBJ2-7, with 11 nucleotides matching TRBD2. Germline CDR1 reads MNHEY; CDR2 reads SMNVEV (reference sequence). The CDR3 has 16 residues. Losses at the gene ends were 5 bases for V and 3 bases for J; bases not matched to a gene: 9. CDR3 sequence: CASSPLLAGEFYEQYF. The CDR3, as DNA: TGTGCCAGCAGTCCCCTACTAGCGGGAGAGTTCTACGAGCAGTACTTC.

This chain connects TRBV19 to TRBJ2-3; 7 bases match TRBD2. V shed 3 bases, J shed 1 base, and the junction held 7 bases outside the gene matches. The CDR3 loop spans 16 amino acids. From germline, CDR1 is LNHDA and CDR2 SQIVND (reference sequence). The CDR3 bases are TGTGCCAGTAGTATGGGCCAGCGGGGCGGCACAGATACGCAGTATTTT. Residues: CASSMGQRGGTDTQYF.

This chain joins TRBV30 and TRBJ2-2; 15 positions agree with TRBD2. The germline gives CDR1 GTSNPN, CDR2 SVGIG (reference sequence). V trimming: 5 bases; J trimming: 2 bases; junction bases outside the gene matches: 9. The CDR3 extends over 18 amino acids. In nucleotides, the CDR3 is TGTGCCTGGGAATTCGGACTAGCGGGGGGGCCCAACACCGGGGAGCTGTTTTTT. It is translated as CAWEFGLAGGPNTGELFF. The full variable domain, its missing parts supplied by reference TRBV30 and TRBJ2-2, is SQTIHQWPATLVQPVGSPLSLECTVEGTSNPNLYWYRQAAGRGLQLLFYSVGIGQISSEVPQNLSASRPQDRQFILSSKKLLLSDSGFYLCAWEFGLAGGPNTGELFFGEGSRLTVL.